What follows are 22 T cell receptor beta chains derived from one specimen sequenced in a study of blood T cell repertoires in COVID-19. Profiling relied on immunoSEQ multiplex PCR, and the TCRdb table lists in-frame clones only, not all of them. Among under 85,000 clones listed, around 82% were seen once. The specimen sequenced was peripheral blood. Every receptor here comes from a man in his forties or fifties with active COVID-19.

The DNA for the CDR3 is TGCGCCAGCAGACCTACAGGGATTGGAGGAAACACCATATATTTT. It is translated as CASRPTGIGGNTIYF. The chain combines TRBV5-1 with TRBJ1-3; maybe TRBD1 (6 bases). Germline V lookup: CDR1 SGHRS, CDR2 YFSETQ. The V end lost 5 bases, the J end lost 4 bases, and 16 bases lay between the germline ends. The CDR3 runs to 15 residues.

This sequence joins TRBV5-1 and TRBJ1-3; 9 positions match TRBD1. CDR1 and CDR2 from the germline V gene are SGHRS and YFSETQ. V was pared by 2 bases and J by 3 bases, with 3 bases of the junction left unmatched. This CDR3 contains 15 residues. In DNA, the CDR3 is TGCGCCAGCAGCTTCGGGGACAGGGTTGGAAACACCATATATTTT. Amino acids: CASSFGDRVGNTIYF.

The rearrangement joins TRBV4-3 to TRBJ2-5; possibly TRBD1 for D (5 bases). The germline gives CDR1 LGHNA, CDR2 YSLEER. V shed 0 bases and J shed 4 bases, with 12 bases lying between them. The CDR3 length is 15 residues. This CDR3 is CASSQDGGRGETQYF. CDR3 sequence (DNA): TGCGCCAGCAGCCAAGATGGTGGAAGGGGAGAGACCCAGTACTTC.

V usage is TRBV5-1 and J usage is TRBJ2-3; 9 positions match TRBD1. This CDR3 has 16 amino acids. Trimming at V came to 4 bases and at J to 2 bases, leaving 8 bases not matched to a gene. Germline assignment: CDR1 SGHRS and CDR2 YFSETQ. CDR3 DNA sequence: TGCGCCAGCAGCGACTACCGGGACAGGGCCACAGATACGCAGTATTTT. Translated: CASSDYRDRATDTQYF.

The chain is built from TRBV4-1 and TRBJ2-5; 9 nucleotides agree with TRBD1. Per germline, CDR1 MGHRA and CDR2 YSYEKL. V dropped 1 base and J dropped 4; count of bases not matched to a gene: 4. CDR3 length: 15 residues. CDR3 in amino acids: CASSQGQGGSETQYF. The CDR3, as DNA: TGCGCCAGCAGCCAAGGACAGGGGGGGTCAGAGACCCAGTACTTC.

This chain joins TRBV6-5 and TRBJ2-2; 9 nucleotides line up with TRBD1. From germline, CDR1 is MNHEY and CDR2 SVGAGI. CDR3 size: 14 residues. V lost 6 bases and J lost 6; bases outside the gene matches: 5. In DNA form, the CDR3 reads TGTGCCAGCAGCCCGACAGGGGGGTCCGGGGAGCTGTTTTTT. It yields the protein CASSPTGGSGELFF.

This clone was detected only a few times. The chain combines TRBV29-1 with TRBJ1-2; 9 nucleotides line up with TRBD1. This CDR3 is 14 amino acids long. The V and J ends lost 3 bases and 8 bases, in that order; junction bases with no gene match: 10. Germline CDR1 SQVTM, CDR2 ANQGSEA. The CDR3 spells CSVDPSGTGSGYTF. CDR3 DNA: TGCAGCGTTGACCCTTCCGGGACAGGGAGCGGCTACACCTTC.

The CDR3 region has the DNA TGTGCCAGCAGCCGCGGCCGGGACAGCTACGAGCAGTACTTC. Amino acid sequence: CASSRGRDSYEQYF. The chain employs TRBV5-6 and TRBJ2-7, with 7 bases identical to TRBD1. The CDR3 contains 14 residues. The J segment lost 3 bases and the V segment lost 4 bases, leaving 7 bases of the junction unmatched. CDR1 is SGHDT and CDR2 is YYEEEE in the germline V gene. The full variable domain, with the rest looked up from reference TRBV5-6 and TRBJ2-7, is DAGVTQSPTHLIKTRGQQVTLRCSPKSGHDTVSWYQQALGQGPQFIFQYYEEEERQRGNFPDRFSGHQFPNYSSELNVNALLLGDSALYLCASSRGRDSYEQYFGPGTRLTVT.

The rearrangement links TRBV5-4 to TRBJ1-2, with 7 nucleotides matching TRBD1. Losses at the gene ends were 2 bases for V and 4 bases for J; bases not matched to a gene: 8. The CDR3 is 15 residues long. Germline CDR1 SGHNT, CDR2 YYREEE (reference sequence). CDR3 nucleotides: TGTGCCAGCAGCTTAGGGGGCGGGTTAGTCTATGGCTACACCTTC. It codes for CASSLGGGLVYGYTF.

The chain couples TRBV5-1 to TRBJ2-5; 8 bases are a match to TRBD1. The CDR3 spans 15 residues. With 2 bases clipped from V and 3 bases from J, the junction kept 6 bases outside the gene matches. Germline assignment: CDR1 SGHRS and CDR2 YFSETQ. The CDR3 coding sequence is TGCGCCAGCAGCTTAGCCAGGGGGCAGGAAGAGACCCAGTACTTC. Encoded protein: CASSLARGQEETQYF. The whole variable domain, filled in from reference TRBV5-1 and TRBJ2-5, reads KAGVTQTPRYLIKTRGQQVTLSCSPISGHRSVSWYQQTPGQGLQFLFEYFSETQRNKGNFPGRFSGRQFSNSRSEMNVSTLELGDSALYLCASSLARGQEETQYFGPGTRLLVL.

The chain recombines TRBV6-4 with TRBJ2-1; 11 bases are a match to TRBD2. The junction had 1 base not matched to a gene; V was cut back by 0 bases and J by 6 bases. Looked up from germline, CDR1 is MRHNA and CDR2 is SNTAGT. This CDR3 has 15 amino acids. CDR3 residues: CASSDSSGGANEQFF. CDR3 bases: TGTGCCAGCAGTGACTCTAGCGGGGGGGCCAATGAGCAGTTCTTC.

The chain joins TRBV3-1 (or the pseudogene TRBV3-2) to TRBJ1-1; D remains ambiguous. The CDR3 totals 12 residues. Between the trimmed V and J ends, which lost 1 base and 8 bases, there was a span of 8 bases. The germline CDR1 and CDR2 sequences are LGHDT and YNNKEL (reference sequence). CDR3 coding DNA: TGTGCCAGCAGCCAAGTCCCGTTAGAAGCTTTCTTT. It codes for CASSQVPLEAFF.

The rearrangement joins TRBV4-3 to TRBJ2-2; possibly TRBD1 for D (6 bases). Trimming took off 3 bases at V and 0 bases at J, with 23 bases between the two ends. Germline CDR1 and CDR2: LGHNA and YSLEER. This CDR3 region has 20 residues. The CDR3 DNA sequence: TGCGCCAGCAGCCATTCTTTTCATCAGGGGCCGTTCGCGAACACCGGGGAGCTGTTTTTT. This encodes CASSHSFHQGPFANTGELFF.

This chain uses TRBV6-2 or TRBV6-3 with TRBJ1-2; no firm D call. The length of the CDR3 is 11 residues. The germline CDR1 and CDR2 sequences are MNHEY and SVGEGT. The ends were cut back, 5 bases at V and 4 bases at J, with 5 bases in the middle. The CDR3 nucleotides read TGTGCCAGCAGTCCCGGCTATGGCTACACCTTC. Protein: CASSPGYGYTF.

This clone turned up a few times. The chain recombines TRBV2 with TRBJ1-5; TRBD1 is a possible D gene (6 bases). Germline V gene data show CDR1 as SNHLY and CDR2 as FYNNEI. The germline V and J ends were trimmed by 6 bases and 6 bases, with 9 bases remaining between them. The CDR3 covers 12 residues. The CDR3 loop reads CASRGTRQPQHF. CDR3 nucleotide sequence: TGTGCCAGCAGGGGGACACGTCAGCCCCAGCATTTT.

This chain links TRBV6-1 with TRBJ2-7; 7 positions agree with TRBD1. CDR3 size: 15 residues. CDR1 is MNHNS and CDR2 is SASEGT in the germline V gene. V shed 2 bases and J 3 bases; nucleotides not matched to a gene: 7. As DNA, the CDR3 is TGTGCCAGCAGTGAAAGTCATTGGGACAGCTACGAGCAGTACTTC. Protein sequence: CASSESHWDSYEQYF.

This chain joins TRBV7-2 and TRBJ1-3, with D hard to call. V lost 3 bases, J lost 4 bases, and 10 bases lay in between. CDR3 size: 14 residues. CDR1 SGHTA and CDR2 FQGNSA come from the germline V gene. The CDR3 DNA sequence: TGTGCCAGCAGCTTTCCTGGGAGGGGAAACACCATATATTTT. It yields the protein CASSFPGRGNTIYF.

The V and J genes are TRBV19 and TRBJ1-5, with TRBD1 matching 9 bases. This CDR3 has 16 residues. Unmatched junction bases numbered 9, after V lost 3 bases and J lost 6 bases. The germline gives CDR1 LNHDA, CDR2 SQIVND (reference sequence). The chain's CDR3 is CASSIRNRDRVQPQHF. DNA of the CDR3: TGTGCCAGTAGTATCCGCAACCGGGACAGGGTTCAGCCCCAGCATTTT. The full variable domain, rest sourced from reference TRBV19 and TRBJ1-5, is DGGITQSPKYLFRKEGQNVTLSCEQNLNHDAMYWYRQDPGQGLRLIYYSQIVNDFQKGDIAEGYSVSREKKESFPLTVTSAQKNPTAFYLCASSIRNRDRVQPQHFGDGTRLSIL.

The chain combines TRBV7-2 with TRBJ2-5, with 11 bases fitting TRBD2. CDR3 length equals 16 residues. Germline assignment: CDR1 SGHTA and CDR2 FQGNSA. V was pared by 5 bases and J by 2 bases, with 7 bases of the junction left unmatched. The CDR3 DNA reads as TGTGCCAGCAGCCCCAGACTAGCGGGACAGCAAGAGACCCAGTACTTC. Translated, it gives CASSPRLAGQQETQYF.

The chain couples TRBV15 to TRBJ2-6; D possibly corresponds to TRBD1 (6 bases). The CDR3 runs 19 residues. Germline CDR1 LNHNV, CDR2 YYDKDF (reference sequence). V was trimmed by 1 base and J by 0 bases, leaving 16 bases between them. CDR3 nucleotide sequence: TGTGCCACCAGCAGAGCGGTCGGGACACTTTCCTCTGGGGCCAACGTCCTGACTTTC. Amino acid sequence: CATSRAVGTLSSGANVLTF.

This chain links TRBV6-5 with TRBJ1-2, with 9 nucleotides matching TRBD1. The CDR3 consists of 12 residues. Germline V gene sequence: CDR1 MNHEY, CDR2 SVGAGI. With V trimmed by 7 bases and J by 7 bases, 4 bases remained unmatched. This chain's CDR3 is CASTTGGGGYTF. The CDR3 nucleotides are TGTGCCAGCACGACAGGGGGAGGTGGCTACACCTTC.

The gene calls are TRBV7-3 and TRBJ2-1; D is unresolved. The CDR3 extends over 12 amino acids. Germline loops: CDR1 SGHTA, CDR2 FQGTGA. Trimming removed 8 bases from V and 7 bases from J, with 12 bases in between. For the CDR3, the DNA is TGTGCCAGCTCACGGAACGGGAATGAGCAGTTCTTC. Its protein is CASSRNGNEQFF.